This section outlines one T cell receptor (beta chain) sequence together with its context. The antigen remains undetermined. The source of the sample is a study of T cell responses to AZD1222 COVID-19 vaccine. Study-wide results and caveats: Breadth and depth of Spike-specific TCRs rose after two AZD1222 doses. Only 5 to 7 AZD1222 recipients were seropositive at baseline.

The V end was cut by 4 bases, the J end by 5 bases, with 18 bases between. The CDR3 totals 15 residues. Germline assignment: CDR1 SGDLS and CDR2 YYNGEE. TCRdb's copy holds only in-frame clones and misses some; the assay was immunoSEQ multiplex PCR. The repertoire holds about 130,000 clones, with roughly 88% as singletons. Material: peripheral blood, obtained on day 0 of MenACWY control vaccination. J is TRBJ1-2 and V is TRBV9, with no clear D. This TCR was sampled from an adult in good health. Written as DNA, the CDR3 is TGTGCCAGCAGCCCCCCCGGGCCCCCTCTTTATGGCTACACCTTC. Translation gives CASSPPGPPLYGYTF.